The TCR beta chain described here comes from a study of shared clonotypes between healthy human individuals. Study findings and constraints: Naive CD4 clonotypes were shared across a handful of donors at roughly 5%.

This CDR3 has 15 amino acids. The V and J ends lost 5 bases and 0 bases, in that order; junction bases with no gene match: 3. Germline V gene lookup returns CDR1 LNHNV and CDR2 YYDKDF (reference sequence). CD8 cells regarded as naive lacked CD45RO, were positively chosen for CCR7, and omitted terminally differentiated effector memory CD45RA+ cells. The healthy adult donors were HIV-negative and reported no recent acute infections or vaccinations. A word on this clone: What it binds is not known.

Sequencing used immunoSEQ multiplex PCR; TCRdb keeps in-frame clones, though not all of them. Of approximately 2,200,000 clones in the sample, just over 90% were seen once. Sequencing was done on a sample of naive CD8+ T cells from PBMCs. This clonotype was sampled from a man aged 18 to 30 in good health. Some clones in this sample may be carry-over from other donors' samples. This chain connects TRBV15 to TRBJ2-7, with 11 bases matching TRBD2. The CDR3 DNA is TGTGCCACCAGCGAGGGACTAGCGGACTCCTACGAGCAGTACTTC. Translated: CATSEGLADSYEQYF.